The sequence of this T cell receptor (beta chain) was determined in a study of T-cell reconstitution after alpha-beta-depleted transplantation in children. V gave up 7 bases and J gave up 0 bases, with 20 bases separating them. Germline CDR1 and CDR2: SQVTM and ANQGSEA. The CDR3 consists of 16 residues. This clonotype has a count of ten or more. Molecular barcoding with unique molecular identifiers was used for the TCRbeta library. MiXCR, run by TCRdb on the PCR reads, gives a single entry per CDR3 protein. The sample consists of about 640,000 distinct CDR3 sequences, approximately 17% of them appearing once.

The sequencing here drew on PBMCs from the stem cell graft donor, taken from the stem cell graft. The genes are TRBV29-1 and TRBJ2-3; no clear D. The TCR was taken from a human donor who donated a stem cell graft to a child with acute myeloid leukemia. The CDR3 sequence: CSAEFVEFASTDTQYF. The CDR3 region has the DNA TGCAGCGCAGAATTCGTGGAGTTCGCTAGCACAGATACGCAGTATTTT.